This T cell receptor (beta chain) stems from a study of tumor and adjacent non-tumor tissue in lung cancer (dated by TCRdb to the late 2010s). Looking at the study overall: The cohort included 12 adenocarcinoma, 2 squamous cell carcinoma and 1 small cell lung cancer patients. The roughly 15 enrolled patients, of whom 10 were men and 5 were women, were aged 31 to 76 years and were diagnosed with TNM stage I to III disease. A total of 95 million to 150 million productive TCRbeta reads were generated by sequencing, corresponding to an average of about 4.17 million reads per sample. Approximately 31 paired specimens, one tumor and one normal lung sample per patient, were profiled by TCRbeta CDR3 sequencing. Bulk TCRbeta repertoires were compared between lung tumor tissue and matched distant non-tumor lung tissue obtained from over 13 lung cancer patients. Study-wide conclusions, independent of this receptor: Tumor tissue showed significantly greater TCR diversity (inverse Simpson) than normal lung tissue (around 450 vs 150, P = 0.0075, Mann-Whitney U test). TCR diversity was significantly higher in younger patients, and higher tumor TCR diversity was associated with shorter overall and disease-free survival. The methods do not name the sequencing platform or mention unique molecular identifiers. The top 100 clones accounted for a significantly larger cumulative portion of the repertoire in normal lung than in tumor tissue. Because peripheral blood was not sequenced, the blood TCRbeta repertoires of the lung cancer patients in the study went unexamined. Only approximately 16 patients were included in the cohort, and the need for larger samples and more detailed clinical data was noted by the authors.

Only a few counts were recorded for this clonotype. It has no known antigen specificity. At one boundary the junction diverges from the germline segment, which might be a read error. Library method: multiplex PCR. The sequencer was an Illumina HiSeq 2500. TCRbeta libraries were built by three rounds of nested PCR using primers (Table S4), following protocols modified from ARM-PCR. Before sequencing, PCR products of 200-500 bp were excised from the gel and purified with the QIAquick gel extraction kit. As for the authors' bioinformatics: Reads were cleaned using Trimmomatic, were merged into complete CDR3 sequences using FLASH, and were assigned to V(D)J germline segments using MiTCR. VDJtools was used to compute clonal diversity as the inverse Simpson's index. Productive reads were defined as in-frame sequences without a premature stop codon. The public reads were quality trimmed at Q25 with fastp and then assembled into clones with MiXCR by TCRdb, keeping productive beta chains. For every CDR3 protein sequence, its rows merge into one entry that carries the most common genes and DNA. These V and J calls derive from TCRdb rather than the authors' analysis. Within this sample are about 200,000 distinct CDR3 sequences, with 60% to 85% of them counted one time only. Jointly, the top ten make up under 30% of the sample.

The germline V gene (reference sequence) supplies CDR1 LNHDA and CDR2 SQIVND. CDR3 length: 13 amino acids, cysteine to phenylalanine. Of the read, only the CDR3 DNA is kept; its 39 bases are in frame from base 1. RNA was extracted from bulk unsorted tissue and checked for quality with a NanoDrop ND-1000 and an Agilent 2100. Newly diagnosed lung cancer patients without prior chemotherapy who had been admitted for thoracic surgery in China between August and November 2014 were enrolled as donors. The study excluded patients who had received radiotherapy or chemotherapy before or who had another cancer at the same time. Pieces of surgical tissue measuring about 1-2 cm3 were kept in RNAlater solution and stored at -80 degrees C until use.

The chain joins TRBV19 to TRBJ1-5; 7 nucleotides in the junction match TRBD1. The specimen sequenced was lung tumor tissue. This clonotype originated in a man aged 60 to 69 with non-small cell lung cancer. The nucleotide sequence is given as TGTGCCAGTGAACACAGGGGAGGACAGCCCCAGCACTTT. This gives the protein CASEHRGGQPQHF.